The 5 T cell receptor beta chains below were found in one sample sequenced in a study of CD8 T cells in Susac syndrome. The RNA input was about 0.5 to 1 ug, and it was reverse transcribed with random hexamers. Each CDR3 protein is one row after TCRdb ran MiXCR on the immunoSEQ multiplex PCR reads. This table has around 160,000 distinct CDR3 sequences, just under 95% appearing once. Input material: CD4+ T cells from PBMCs. These receptors all come from a human donor in good health.

Concerning this clonotype: At one end, the junction sequence differs from germline, possibly due to a read error. The CDR3 loop is CSARTPSGTGNEHYF. CDR3 coding DNA: TGCAGTGCTCGGACCCCCTCCGGGACAGGGAACGAGCATTACTTC. This chain joins TRBV20-1 and TRBJ2-7; TRBD1 aligns across 9 bases. The CDR3 totals 15 residues. Germline loops: CDR1 DFQATT, CDR2 SNEGSKA (reference sequence).

This chain links TRBV15 with TRBJ2-3, with 9 bases matching TRBD2. V lost 4 bases and J lost 3; bases outside the gene matches: 8. This CDR3 comprises 16 residues. Germline assignment: CDR1 LNHNV and CDR2 YYDKDF (reference sequence). DNA for the CDR3: TGTGCCACCAGCACACGTATCCTAGCGGGGACAGATACGCAGTATTTT. Translating it yields CATSTRILAGTDTQYF.

The chain combines TRBV6-2 or TRBV6-3 with TRBJ1-2; D is uncertain. This CDR3 is 12 amino acids long. V gave up 5 bases and J gave up 6 bases, with 10 bases separating them. CDR1 and CDR2 (germline): MNHEY, SVGEGT. The CDR3 reads CASSTQDHGYTF. The CDR3 nucleotides read TGTGCCAGCAGTACCCAGGACCATGGCTACACCTTC.

This chain links TRBV20-1 with TRBJ1-2, with a possible D match to TRBD1 (6 bases). This CDR3 comprises 14 residues. Germline assignment: CDR1 DFQATT and CDR2 SNEGSKA (reference sequence). V was cut by 6 bases and J by 6 bases, with 20 bases left in between. The CDR3 sequence is CSASQGSQGNGYTF. CDR3 bases: TGCAGTGCCAGTCAGGGATCACAGGGAAATGGCTACACCTTC.

The rearrangement joins TRBV12-3 or TRBV12-4 to TRBJ1-2; 7 bases are a match to TRBD1. This CDR3 is built from 13 residues. V lost 6 bases to trimming and J lost 4 bases; unmatched junction nucleotides: 5. The CDR3 DNA follows: TGTGCCAGCAGCCGTAGGGACAGCTATGGCTACACCTTC. This sequence encodes CASSRRDSYGYTF.